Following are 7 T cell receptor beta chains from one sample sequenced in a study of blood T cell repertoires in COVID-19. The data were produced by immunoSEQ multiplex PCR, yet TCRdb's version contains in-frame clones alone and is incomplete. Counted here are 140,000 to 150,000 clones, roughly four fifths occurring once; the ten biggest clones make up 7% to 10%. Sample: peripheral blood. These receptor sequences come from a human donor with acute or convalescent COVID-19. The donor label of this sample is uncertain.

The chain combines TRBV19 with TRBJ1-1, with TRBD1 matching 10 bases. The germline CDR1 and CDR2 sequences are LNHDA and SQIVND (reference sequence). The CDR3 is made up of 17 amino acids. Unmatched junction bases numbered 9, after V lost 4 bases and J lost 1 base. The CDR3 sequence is CASSKRPGQGKNTEAFF. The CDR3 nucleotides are TGTGCCAGTAGTAAACGACCGGGACAGGGGAAGAACACTGAAGCTTTCTTT.

The CDR3 DNA sequence: TGTGCCAGCAGTGACGAAGCGGGGGGGAACAATGAGCAGTTCTTC. Its protein is CASSDEAGGNNEQFF. The rearrangement uses TRBV6-4 and TRBJ2-1; 10 positions agree with TRBD2. Trimming took 2 bases from V and 5 from J; bases not matched to a gene: 3. Germline V lookup: CDR1 MRHNA, CDR2 SNTAGT. The CDR3 runs 15 residues.

Here the CDR3 DNA reads TGTGCCACCAGCAGGGTTCAGGGTCAGCCCCAGCATTTT. This gives the protein CATSRVQGQPQHF. This sequence joins TRBV24-1 and TRBJ1-5; D is possibly TRBD1 (5 bases). The CDR3 totals 13 residues. V lost 7 bases and J lost 6, with 12 bases in between. CDR1 and CDR2 (germline): KGHDR, SFDVKD.

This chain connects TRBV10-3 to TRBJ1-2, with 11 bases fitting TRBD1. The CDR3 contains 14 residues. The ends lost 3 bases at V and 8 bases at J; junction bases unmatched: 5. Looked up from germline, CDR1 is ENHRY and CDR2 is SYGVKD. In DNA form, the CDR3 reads TGTGCCATCAGTGACCGGGACAGGGGGAAGGGCTACACCTTC. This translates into CAISDRDRGKGYTF.

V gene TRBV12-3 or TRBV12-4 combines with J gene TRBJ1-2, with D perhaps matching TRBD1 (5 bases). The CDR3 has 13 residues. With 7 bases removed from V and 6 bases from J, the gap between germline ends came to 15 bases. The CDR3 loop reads CASNPGTPNGYTF. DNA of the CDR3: TGTGCCAGCAATCCCGGGACTCCGAATGGCTACACCTTC.

CDR3: CSVWGGLAKNIQYF. CDR3 DNA sequence: TGCAGCGTTTGGGGGGGGCTAGCCAAAAACATTCAGTACTTC. This chain links TRBV29-1 with TRBJ2-4, with TRBD2 as a possible D gene (7 bases). V dropped 5 bases and J dropped 0 bases, with 11 bases sitting between them. Germline CDR1 and CDR2: SQVTM and ANQGSEA. The CDR3 length is 14 residues.

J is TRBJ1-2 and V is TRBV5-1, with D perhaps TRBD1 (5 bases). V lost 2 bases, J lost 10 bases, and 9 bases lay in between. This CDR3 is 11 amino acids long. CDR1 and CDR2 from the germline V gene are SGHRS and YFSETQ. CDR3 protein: CASSFGTNYTF. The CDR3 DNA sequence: TGCGCCAGCAGCTTCGGGACTAACTACACCTTC. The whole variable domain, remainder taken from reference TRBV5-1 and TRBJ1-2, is KAGVTQTPRYLIKTRGQQVTLSCSPISGHRSVSWYQQTPGQGLQFLFEYFSETQRNKGNFPGRFSGRQFSNSRSEMNVSTLELGDSALYLCASSFGTNYTFGSGTRLTVV.